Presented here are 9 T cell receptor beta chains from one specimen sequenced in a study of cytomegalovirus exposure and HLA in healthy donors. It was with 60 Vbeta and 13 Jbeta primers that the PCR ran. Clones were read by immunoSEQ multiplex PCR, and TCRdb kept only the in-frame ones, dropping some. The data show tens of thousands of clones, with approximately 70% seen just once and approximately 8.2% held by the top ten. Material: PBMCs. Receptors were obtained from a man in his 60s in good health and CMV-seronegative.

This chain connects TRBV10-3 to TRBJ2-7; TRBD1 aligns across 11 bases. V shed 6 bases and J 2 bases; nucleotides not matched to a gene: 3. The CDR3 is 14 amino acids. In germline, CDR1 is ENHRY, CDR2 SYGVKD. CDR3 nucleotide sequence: TGTGCCATCAGCCCGGACAGGGGGCCCTACGAGCAGTACTTC. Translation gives CAISPDRGPYEQYF.

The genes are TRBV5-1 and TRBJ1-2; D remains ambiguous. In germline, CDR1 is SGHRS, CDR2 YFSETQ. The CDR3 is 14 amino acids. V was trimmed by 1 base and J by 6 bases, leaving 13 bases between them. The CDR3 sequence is CASSLRGLDDGYTF. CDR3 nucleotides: TGCGCCAGCAGCTTGAGAGGGTTAGATGATGGCTACACCTTC.

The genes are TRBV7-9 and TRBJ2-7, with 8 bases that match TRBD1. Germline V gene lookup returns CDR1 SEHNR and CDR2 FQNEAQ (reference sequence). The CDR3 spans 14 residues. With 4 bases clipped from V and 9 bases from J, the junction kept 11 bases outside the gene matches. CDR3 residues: CASSSDRVGVVQYF. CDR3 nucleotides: TGTGCCAGCAGCTCGGACAGGGTAGGCGTAGTGCAGTACTTC.

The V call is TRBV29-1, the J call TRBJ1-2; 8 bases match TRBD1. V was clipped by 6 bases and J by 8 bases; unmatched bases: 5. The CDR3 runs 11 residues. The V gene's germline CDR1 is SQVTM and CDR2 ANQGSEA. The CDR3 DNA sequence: TGCAGCGTAGAGCAGGGGGCGGGCTACACCTTC. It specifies CSVEQGAGYTF.

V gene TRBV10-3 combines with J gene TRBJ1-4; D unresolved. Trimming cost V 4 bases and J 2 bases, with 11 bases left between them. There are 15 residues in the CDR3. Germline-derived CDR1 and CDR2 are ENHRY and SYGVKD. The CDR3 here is CAISGQTFTNEKLFF. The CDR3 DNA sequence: TGTGCCATCAGTGGTCAGACTTTTACTAATGAAAAACTGTTTTTT.

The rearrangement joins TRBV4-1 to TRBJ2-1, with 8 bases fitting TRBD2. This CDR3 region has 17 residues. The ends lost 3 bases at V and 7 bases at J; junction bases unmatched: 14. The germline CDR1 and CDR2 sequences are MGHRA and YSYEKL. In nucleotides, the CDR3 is TGCGCCAGCAGCCAGGAGCTGCCGGGAGGGCCGGGGAATGAGCAGTTCTTC. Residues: CASSQELPGGPGNEQFF.

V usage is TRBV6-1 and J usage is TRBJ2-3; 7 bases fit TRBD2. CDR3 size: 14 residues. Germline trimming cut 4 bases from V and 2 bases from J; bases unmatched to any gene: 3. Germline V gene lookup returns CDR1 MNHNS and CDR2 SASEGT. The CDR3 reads CASSGTRSTDTQYF. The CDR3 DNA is TGTGCCAGCAGTGGGACTAGGTCCACAGATACGCAGTATTTT.

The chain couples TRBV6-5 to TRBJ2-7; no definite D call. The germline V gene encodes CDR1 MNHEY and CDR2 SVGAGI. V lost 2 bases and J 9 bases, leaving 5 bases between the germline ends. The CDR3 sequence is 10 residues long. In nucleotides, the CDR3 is TGTGCCAGCAGTTACCCGGTGCAGTACTTC. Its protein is CASSYPVQYF.

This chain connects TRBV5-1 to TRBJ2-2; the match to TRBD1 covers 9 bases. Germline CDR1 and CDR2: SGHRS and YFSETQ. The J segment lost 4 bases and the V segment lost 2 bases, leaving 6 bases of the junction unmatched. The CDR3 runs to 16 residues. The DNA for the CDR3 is TGCGCCAGCAGCTTACAGGGACAGGGAGCCACCGGGGAGCTGTTTTTT. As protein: CASSLQGQGATGELFF.